This T cell receptor (beta chain) emerged from a study of early T cells in non-severe SARS-CoV-2 infection. Study details: Whole-blood bulk RNA, unsorted, was sequenced, and chains were unpaired.

Individual cDNA molecules each received unique molecular identifiers attached to them. MiXCR was run by TCRdb on the 5' RACE reads, yielding one entry per CDR3 protein. Of under 100,000 distinct CDR3 sequences in the sample, roughly 13% were seen once. The germline CDR1 and CDR2 sequences are SNHLY and FYNNEI. V lost 5 bases and J 6 bases, leaving 8 bases between the germline ends. CDR3 size: 11 residues. This clonotype has a handful of counts. This receptor was identified in an adult who was a healthcare worker with PCR-confirmed SARS-CoV-2 infection or an uninfected control (not recorded which). The rearrangement joins TRBV2 to TRBJ2-7; no reliable D call. Sequenced input: whole blood. The CDR3 DNA is TGTGCCAGCAGTCTTACCTTCGAGCAGTACTTC. Its protein product is CASSLTFEQYF.